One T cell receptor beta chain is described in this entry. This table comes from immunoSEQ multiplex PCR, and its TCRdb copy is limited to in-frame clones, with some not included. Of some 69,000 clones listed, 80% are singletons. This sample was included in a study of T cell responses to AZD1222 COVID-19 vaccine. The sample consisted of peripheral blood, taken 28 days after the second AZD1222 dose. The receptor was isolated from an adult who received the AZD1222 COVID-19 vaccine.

The CDR3 DNA sequence: TGTGCCAGCAGGGACAGATACAATGAGCAGTTCTTC. This encodes CASRDRYNEQFF. The rearrangement uses TRBV7-9 and TRBJ2-1, with a tentative D call TRBD1 (6 bases). The CDR3 consists of 12 residues. The germline V and J ends were trimmed by 6 bases and 4 bases, with 7 bases remaining between them. Germline V gene data show CDR1 as SEHNR and CDR2 as FQNEAQ (reference sequence).